Following are 23 T cell receptor beta chains from one sample sequenced in a study of T-cell memory formation after mild COVID-19. Each CDR3 protein is one row after TCRdb ran MiXCR on the 5' RACE reads. The data show 430,000 or so distinct CDR3 sequences, roughly 25% seen once. Sequencing input: PBMCs or a T cell subset sorted from them (not recorded which). The receptors originated from an adult woman who had mild COVID-19 (a few samples of this study predate the infection). Cell type and time point are not known.

This clonotype has a handful of counts. V and J are TRBV6-6 and TRBJ1-2; D is ambiguous. Deletions cut 6 bases from V and 3 bases from J, with 11 bases between. The CDR3 consists of 13 residues. Germline V gives CDR1 MNHNY, CDR2 SVGAGI (reference sequence). The CDR3 DNA is TGTGCCAGCAGCCGTAGTGAGGACTATGGCTACACCTTC. The encoded protein is CASSRSEDYGYTF.

This clonotype was observed at least ten times. This rearrangement joins TRBV18 to TRBJ2-7; TRBD2 might be the D (5 bases). The CDR3 has 12 amino acids. CDR1 and CDR2 (germline): KGHSH, LQKENI. The V and J ends lost 3 bases and 7 bases respectively, with 10 bases between them. The CDR3 region is CASSPGGREQYF. CDR3 DNA sequence: TGTGCCAGCTCACCCGGAGGACGGGAGCAGTACTTC. The entire variable domain, with the rest obtained from reference TRBV18 and TRBJ2-7, is as follows: NAGVMQNPRHLVRRRGQEARLRCSPMKGHSHVYWYRQLPEEGLKFMVYLQKENIIDESGMPKERFSAEFPKEGPSILRIQQVVRGDSAAYFCASSPGGREQYFGPGTRLTVT.

The V call is TRBV7-2, the J call TRBJ1-1; maybe TRBD1 (5 bases). Trimming removed 1 base at V and 6 bases at J, with 12 bases between. The CDR3 extends over 14 amino acids. Germline assignment: CDR1 SGHTA and CDR2 FQGNSA. CDR3 nucleotides: TGTGCCAGCAGCTTAGTTCGGCAGGGACCTGAAGCTTTCTTT. The encoded protein is CASSLVRQGPEAFF.

The CDR3 nucleotides are TGTGCCAGCAGCTTAGTCGATGAAGGGGGCACTGAAGCTTTCTTT. Its protein is CASSLVDEGGTEAFF. The chain links TRBV7-9 to TRBJ1-1; the D gene is possibly TRBD1 (6 bases). The germline V gene encodes CDR1 SEHNR and CDR2 FQNEAQ (reference sequence). V lost 1 base, J lost 4 bases, and 13 bases lay in between. The CDR3 runs to 15 residues. The full variable domain, rest sourced from reference TRBV7-9 and TRBJ1-1, is DTGVSQNPRHKITKRGQNVTFRCDPISEHNRLYWYRQTLGQGPEFLTYFQNEAQLEKSRLLSDRFSAERPKGSFSTLEIQRTEQGDSAMYLCASSLVDEGGTEAFFGQGTRLTVV.

This clonotype turned up a few times. The gene calls are TRBV10-3 and TRBJ1-3; maybe TRBD1 (6 bases). The CDR3 sequence is 15 residues long. Germline V gives CDR1 ENHRY, CDR2 SYGVKD. Trimming took 3 bases from V and 4 from J, leaving 13 bases between them. CDR3 region: CAISDVSRGGNTIYF. The CDR3 region has the DNA TGTGCCATCAGTGACGTAAGCAGGGGAGGAAACACCATATATTTT.

The chain recombines TRBV6-6 with TRBJ1-1, with 11 bases that match TRBD1. Germline CDR1 is MNHNY and CDR2 is SVGAGI (reference sequence). The CDR3 loop spans 18 amino acids. V shed 6 bases, J shed 0 bases, and the junction held 12 bases outside the gene matches. The CDR3 coding sequence is TGTGCCAGCAGCAGATCCGGGACAGGGGGTTTTATGAACACTGAAGCTTTCTTT. This gives the protein CASSRSGTGGFMNTEAFF.

This rearrangement joins TRBV4-1 to TRBJ2-2; the D is unclear. The germline V and J ends were trimmed by 0 bases and 6 bases, with 8 bases remaining between them. This CDR3 is 14 amino acids long. Germline CDR1 MGHRA, CDR2 YSYEKL. The CDR3 DNA sequence: TGCGCCAGCAGCCAAGATCCACAGTCCGGGGAGCTGTTTTTT. This translates into CASSQDPQSGELFF.

This chain uses TRBV6-5 with TRBJ2-3, with D possibly matching TRBD1 (5 bases). The CDR3 has 15 amino acids. The germline CDR1 and CDR2 sequences are MNHEY and SVGAGI. V was trimmed by 0 bases and J by 2 bases, leaving 9 bases between them. CDR3 region: CASSYSGAYTDTQYF. The CDR3 DNA sequence: TGTGCCAGCAGTTACTCTGGGGCTTACACAGATACGCAGTATTTT.

There are a few counts of this clonotype. The chain links TRBV2 to TRBJ2-3; no clear D. Germline CDR1 SNHLY, CDR2 FYNNEI. Trimming took 5 bases from V and 2 from J, leaving 8 bases between them. The CDR3 is 13 amino acids. CDR3 in amino acids: CASSLDNTDTQYF. As DNA, the CDR3 is TGTGCCAGCAGTCTCGACAACACAGATACGCAGTATTTT.

The rearrangement joins TRBV6-2 or TRBV6-3 to TRBJ2-2; 8 bases are a match to TRBD1. V lost 8 bases, J lost 2 bases, and 13 bases stayed unmatched. The length of the CDR3 is 17 residues. Germline CDR1 MNHEY, CDR2 SVGEGT. The CDR3 DNA is TGTGCCAGCTCGAGAAGTAGGACAGGGAGTAACACCGGGGAGCTGTTTTTT. Amino acid sequence: CASSRSRTGSNTGELFF.

The rearrangement links TRBV12-3 or TRBV12-4 to TRBJ2-2; the D is unclear. V lost 6 bases and J 7 bases, leaving 12 bases between the germline ends. This CDR3 is 13 amino acids long. CDR3 nucleotides: TGTGCCAGCAGGGCCCTAGGTGGCGGGGAGCTGTTTTTT. Protein: CASRALGGGELFF.

The rearrangement joins TRBV12-3 or TRBV12-4 to TRBJ2-7, with TRBD1 as a possible D gene (5 bases). The CDR3 spans 15 residues. Trimming shortened V by 6 bases and J by 6 bases, and 21 bases separated the two germline ends. The CDR3 region is CASRRDSSSTVEQYF. The CDR3, as DNA: TGTGCCAGCAGGAGAGACAGTTCATCGACGGTCGAGCAGTACTTC.

This clonotype was picked up a small number of times. The V and J genes are TRBV6-5 and TRBJ1-1, with D unresolved. Deletions cut 1 base from V and 0 bases from J, with 6 bases between. The V gene's germline CDR1 is MNHEY and CDR2 SVGAGI. The CDR3 covers 14 residues. CDR3 sequence reads: CASSYLAMNTEAFF. For the CDR3, the DNA is TGTGCCAGCAGTTACTTGGCAATGAACACTGAAGCTTTCTTT.

This chain joins TRBV7-9 and TRBJ2-2, with 14 bases matching TRBD2. Unmatched junction bases numbered 5, after V lost 6 bases and J lost 5 bases. In germline, CDR1 is SEHNR, CDR2 FQNEAQ (reference sequence). The CDR3 totals 16 residues. The CDR3 DNA follows: TGTGCCAGCAGGGGACTAGCGGGAGATGGAACCGGGGAGCTGTTTTTT. Encoded protein: CASRGLAGDGTGELFF.

V is TRBV4-2 and J is TRBJ2-7; 8 nucleotides agree with TRBD2. The CDR3 contains 14 residues. The germline V gene has CDR1 LGHNA and CDR2 YNFKEQ. Unmatched junction bases numbered 4, after V lost 3 bases and J lost 3 bases. The DNA of the CDR3 is TGTGCCAGCAGCCACCGGGGGGGGGACTACGAGCAGTACTTC. Protein product: CASSHRGGDYEQYF.

The J gene is TRBJ2-2, the V gene TRBV12-3 or TRBV12-4; D is possibly TRBD1 (5 bases). V was clipped by 6 bases and J by 8 bases, with 10 bases between them. This CDR3 is built from 12 residues. CDR3 sequence (DNA): TGTGCCAGCAGCTCAGGGCGAGGGGAGCTGTTTTTT. It specifies CASSSGRGELFF.

The sample holds many counts of this clonotype. J is TRBJ1-1 and V is TRBV19, with a tentative D call TRBD1 (6 bases). The CDR3 length is 13 residues. V lost 8 bases and J lost 0, with 10 bases in between. CDR1 is LNHDA and CDR2 is SQIVND in the germline V gene (reference sequence). Here the CDR3 DNA reads TGTGCCAGTGGGGGACAATTGAACACTGAAGCTTTCTTT. It codes for CASGGQLNTEAFF.

This clonotype showed up just a few times. A clone one base away is much larger, so this may be a read error. The chain combines TRBV7-3 with TRBJ2-3; D is perhaps TRBD1 (5 bases). Germline V gene lookup returns CDR1 SGHTA and CDR2 FQGTGA. This CDR3 spans 16 amino acids. The CDR3 region has the DNA TGTGCCAGCACCTTACTTGGACAAGAGGTGACAGATACGCAGTATTTT. This encodes CASTLLGQEVTDTQYF.

This clonotype has only a few counts. The rearrangement uses TRBV14 and TRBJ2-3, with 9 bases matching TRBD2. Losses at the gene ends were 0 bases for V and 4 bases for J; bases not matched to a gene: 2. The CDR3 totals 15 residues. Germline values: CDR1 SGHDN, CDR2 FVKESK. Here the CDR3 reads CASSQEGLASDTQYF. CDR3 nucleotides: TGTGCCAGCAGCCAAGAAGGACTAGCGTCAGATACGCAGTATTTT.

This clonotype was counted at least ten times. J is TRBJ2-3 and V is TRBV7-3, with D maybe TRBD2 (5 bases). Per the germline V gene, CDR1 is SGHTA and CDR2 is FQGTGA. This CDR3 region has 14 residues. V was clipped by 5 bases and J by 4 bases, with 13 bases between them. The CDR3 spells CASSPPLAPDTQYF. CDR3 DNA sequence: TGTGCCAGCAGCCCACCCCTAGCCCCAGATACGCAGTATTTT. Using reference TRBV7-3 and TRBJ2-3 for the parts outside the CDR3, the full variable domain is GAGVSQTPSNKVTEKGKYVELRCDPISGHTALYWYRQSLGQGPEFLIYFQGTGAADDSGLPNDRFFAVRPEGSVSTLKIQRTERGDSAVYLCASSPPLAPDTQYFGPGTRLTVL.

The chain's CDR3 is CATSDTDRGGFYNEQFF. The CDR3 region has the DNA TGTGCCACCAGTGATACGGACAGGGGGGGTTTTTACAATGAGCAGTTCTTC. The chain combines TRBV24-1 with TRBJ2-1; 10 positions match TRBD1. This CDR3 comprises 17 residues. V dropped 3 bases and J dropped 4; count of bases not matched to a gene: 8. Looked up from germline, CDR1 is KGHDR and CDR2 is SFDVKD.

This clonotype has just a few counts. The chain recombines TRBV4-2 with TRBJ2-1; D might be TRBD2 (6 bases). This CDR3 is 16 amino acids long. Trimming removed 2 bases from V and 5 bases from J, with 16 bases in between. From germline, CDR1 is LGHNA and CDR2 YNFKEQ. The DNA of the CDR3 is TGTGCCAGCAGCCAACGGGACTCCGCCTTAAACAATGAGCAGTTCTTC. Its translation is CASSQRDSALNNEQFF.

The chain employs TRBV5-1 and TRBJ2-2, with 9 bases fitting TRBD2. Germline V gene sequence: CDR1 SGHRS, CDR2 YFSETQ. This CDR3 is 16 amino acids long. The V segment lost 2 bases and the J segment 4 bases; nucleotides outside the gene matches: 6. The CDR3 here is CASSFLSAGGTGELFF. As DNA, the CDR3 is TGCGCCAGCAGCTTTTTATCAGCGGGGGGCACCGGGGAGCTGTTTTTT.